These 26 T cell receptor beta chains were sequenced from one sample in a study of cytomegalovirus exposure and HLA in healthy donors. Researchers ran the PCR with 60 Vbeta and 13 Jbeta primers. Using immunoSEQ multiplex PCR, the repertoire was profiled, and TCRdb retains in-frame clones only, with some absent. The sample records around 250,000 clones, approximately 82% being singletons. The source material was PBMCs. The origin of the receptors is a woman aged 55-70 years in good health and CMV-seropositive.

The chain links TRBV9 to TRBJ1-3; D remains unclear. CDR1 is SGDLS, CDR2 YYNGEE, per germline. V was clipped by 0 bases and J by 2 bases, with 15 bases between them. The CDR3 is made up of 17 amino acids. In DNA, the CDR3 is TGTGCCAGCAGCGTAGTGGCCGGGGAGGGCCCTGGAAACACCATATATTTT. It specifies CASSVVAGEGPGNTIYF.

The CDR3, as DNA: TGTGCCAGCAGCCCTCGACAGGGGGTTAACTATGGCTACACCTTC. Its protein product is CASSPRQGVNYGYTF. V is TRBV9 and J is TRBJ1-2; TRBD1 aligns across 9 bases. The CDR3 length is 15 residues. From germline, CDR1 is SGDLS and CDR2 YYNGEE. With 4 bases clipped from V and 1 base from J, the junction kept 5 bases outside the gene matches.

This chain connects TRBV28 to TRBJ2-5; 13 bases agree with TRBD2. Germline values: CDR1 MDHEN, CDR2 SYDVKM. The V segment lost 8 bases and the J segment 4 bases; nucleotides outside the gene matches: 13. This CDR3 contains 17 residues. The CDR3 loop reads CASGLAGAIILRETQYF. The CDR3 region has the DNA TGTGCCAGCGGACTAGCGGGAGCAATAATTCTTAGAGAGACCCAGTACTTC.

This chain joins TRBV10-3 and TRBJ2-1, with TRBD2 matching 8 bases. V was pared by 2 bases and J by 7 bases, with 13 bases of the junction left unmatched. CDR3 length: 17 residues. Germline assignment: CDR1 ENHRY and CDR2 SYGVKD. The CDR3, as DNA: TGTGCCATCAGTGAGCCTGCCACTAGCGGAGGGGGGAATGAGCAGTTCTTC. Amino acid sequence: CAISEPATSGGGNEQFF.

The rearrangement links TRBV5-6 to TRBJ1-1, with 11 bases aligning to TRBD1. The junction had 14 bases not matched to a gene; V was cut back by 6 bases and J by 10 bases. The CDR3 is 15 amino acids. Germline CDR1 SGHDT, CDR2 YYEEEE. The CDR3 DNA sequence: TGTGCCAGCAAGATGGGGACAGGGGGGAAGGGTGGAGCTTTCTTT. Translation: CASKMGTGGKGGAFF.

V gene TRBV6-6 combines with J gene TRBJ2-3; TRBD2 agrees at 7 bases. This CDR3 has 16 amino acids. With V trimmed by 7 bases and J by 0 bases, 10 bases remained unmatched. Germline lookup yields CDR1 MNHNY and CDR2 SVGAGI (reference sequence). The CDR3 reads CASNAGRGVSTDTQYF. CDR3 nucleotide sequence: TGTGCCAGCAATGCAGGGAGGGGAGTTAGCACAGATACGCAGTATTTT.

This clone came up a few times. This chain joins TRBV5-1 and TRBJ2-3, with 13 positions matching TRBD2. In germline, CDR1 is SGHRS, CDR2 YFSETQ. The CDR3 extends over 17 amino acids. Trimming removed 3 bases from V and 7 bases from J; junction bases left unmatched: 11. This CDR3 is CASSSAGLAGDGYTQYF. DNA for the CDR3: TGCGCCAGCAGCTCCGCAGGACTAGCGGGAGACGGATATACGCAGTATTTT.

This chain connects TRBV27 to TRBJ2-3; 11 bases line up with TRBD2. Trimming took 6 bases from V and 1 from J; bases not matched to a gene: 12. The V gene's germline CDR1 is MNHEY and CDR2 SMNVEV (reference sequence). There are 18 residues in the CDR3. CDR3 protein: CASRPQTSGVRGTDTQYF. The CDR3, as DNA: TGTGCCAGCAGACCTCAGACTAGCGGGGTCCGGGGCACAGATACGCAGTATTTT.

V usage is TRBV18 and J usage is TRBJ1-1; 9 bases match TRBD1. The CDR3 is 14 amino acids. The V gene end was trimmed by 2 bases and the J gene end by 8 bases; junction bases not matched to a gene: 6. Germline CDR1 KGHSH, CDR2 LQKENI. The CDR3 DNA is TGTGCCAGCTCACCAGCCGGGACAGGGATGGAAGCTTTCTTT. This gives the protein CASSPAGTGMEAFF. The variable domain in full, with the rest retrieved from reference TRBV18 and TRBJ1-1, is NAGVMQNPRHLVRRRGQEARLRCSPMKGHSHVYWYRQLPEEGLKFMVYLQKENIIDESGMPKERFSAEFPKEGPSILRIQQVVRGDSAAYFCASSPAGTGMEAFFGQGTRLTVV.

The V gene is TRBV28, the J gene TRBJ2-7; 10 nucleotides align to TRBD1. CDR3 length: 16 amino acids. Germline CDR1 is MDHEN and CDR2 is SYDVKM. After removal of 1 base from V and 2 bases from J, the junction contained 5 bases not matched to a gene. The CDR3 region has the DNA TGTGCCAGCAGTTTATCCGGACAGGGGGGGGCCTACGAGCAGTACTTC. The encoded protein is CASSLSGQGGAYEQYF.

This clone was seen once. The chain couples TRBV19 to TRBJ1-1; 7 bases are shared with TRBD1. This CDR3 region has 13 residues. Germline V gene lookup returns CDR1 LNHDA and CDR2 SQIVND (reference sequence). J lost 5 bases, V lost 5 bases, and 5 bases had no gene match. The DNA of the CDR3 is TGTGCCAGTAGTCCAGGACAGGTGACTGAAGCTTTCTTT. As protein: CASSPGQVTEAFF. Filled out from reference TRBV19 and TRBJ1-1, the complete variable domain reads DGGITQSPKYLFRKEGQNVTLSCEQNLNHDAMYWYRQDPGQGLRLIYYSQIVNDFQKGDIAEGYSVSREKKESFPLTVTSAQKNPTAFYLCASSPGQVTEAFFGQGTRLTVV.

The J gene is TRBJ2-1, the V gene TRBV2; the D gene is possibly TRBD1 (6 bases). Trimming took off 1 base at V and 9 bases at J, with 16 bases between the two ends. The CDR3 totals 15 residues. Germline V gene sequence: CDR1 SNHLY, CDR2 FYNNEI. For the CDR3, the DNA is TGTGCCAGCAGTGAAGAGGTCAGGGGCCGGGTTGAGCAGTTCTTC. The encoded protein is CASSEEVRGRVEQFF.

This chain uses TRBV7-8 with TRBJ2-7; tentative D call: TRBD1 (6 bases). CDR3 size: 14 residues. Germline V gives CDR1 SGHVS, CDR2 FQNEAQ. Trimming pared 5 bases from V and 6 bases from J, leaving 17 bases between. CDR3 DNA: TGTGCCAGCAGCACCGGGACACCCTACCTCGAGCAGTACTTC. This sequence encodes CASSTGTPYLEQYF.

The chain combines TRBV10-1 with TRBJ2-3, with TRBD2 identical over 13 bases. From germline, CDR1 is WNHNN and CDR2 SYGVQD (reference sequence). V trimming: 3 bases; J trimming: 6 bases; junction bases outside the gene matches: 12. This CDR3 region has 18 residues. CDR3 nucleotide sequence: TGCGCCAGCAGTGAAAGACTAGCGGGAGGCCTAAGGGGGGATACGCAGTATTTT. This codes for CASSERLAGGLRGDTQYF.

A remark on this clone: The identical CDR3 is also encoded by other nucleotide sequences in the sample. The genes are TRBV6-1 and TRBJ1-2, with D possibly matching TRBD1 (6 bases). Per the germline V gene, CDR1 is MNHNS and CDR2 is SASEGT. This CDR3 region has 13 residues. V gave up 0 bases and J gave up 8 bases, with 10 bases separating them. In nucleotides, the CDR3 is TGTGCCAGCAGTGAAGCGGGGGGGGGCGGCTACACCTTC. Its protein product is CASSEAGGGGYTF.

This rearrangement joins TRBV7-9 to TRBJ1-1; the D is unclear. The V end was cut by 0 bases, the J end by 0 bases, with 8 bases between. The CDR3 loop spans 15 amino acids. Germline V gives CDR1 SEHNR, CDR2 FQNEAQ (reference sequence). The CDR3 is CASSLARQLNTEAFF. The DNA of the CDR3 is TGTGCCAGCAGCTTAGCGCGGCAGTTGAACACTGAAGCTTTCTTT.

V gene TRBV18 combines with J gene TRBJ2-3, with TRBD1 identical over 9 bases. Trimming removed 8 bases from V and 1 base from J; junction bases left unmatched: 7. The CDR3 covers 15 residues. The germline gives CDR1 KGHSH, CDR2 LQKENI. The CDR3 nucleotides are TGTGCCAGCACCGACAGGGGGTCCGGCACAGATACGCAGTATTTT. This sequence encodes CASTDRGSGTDTQYF.

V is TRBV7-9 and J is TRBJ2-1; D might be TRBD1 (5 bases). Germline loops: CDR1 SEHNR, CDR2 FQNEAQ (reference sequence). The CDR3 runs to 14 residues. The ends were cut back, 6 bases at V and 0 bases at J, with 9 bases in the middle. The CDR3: CASSDSSSYNEQFF. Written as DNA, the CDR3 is TGTGCCAGCAGTGACAGTAGCTCCTACAATGAGCAGTTCTTC. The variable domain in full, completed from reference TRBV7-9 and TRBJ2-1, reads DTGVSQNPRHKITKRGQNVTFRCDPISEHNRLYWYRQTLGQGPEFLTYFQNEAQLEKSRLLSDRFSAERPKGSFSTLEIQRTEQGDSAMYLCASSDSSSYNEQFFGPGTRLTVL.

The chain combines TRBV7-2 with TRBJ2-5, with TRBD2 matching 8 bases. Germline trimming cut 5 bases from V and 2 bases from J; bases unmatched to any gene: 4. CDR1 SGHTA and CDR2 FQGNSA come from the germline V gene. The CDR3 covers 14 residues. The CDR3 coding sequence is TGTGCCAGCAGCCCTGGCGGGGGGCAAGAGACCCAGTACTTC. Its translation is CASSPGGGQETQYF.

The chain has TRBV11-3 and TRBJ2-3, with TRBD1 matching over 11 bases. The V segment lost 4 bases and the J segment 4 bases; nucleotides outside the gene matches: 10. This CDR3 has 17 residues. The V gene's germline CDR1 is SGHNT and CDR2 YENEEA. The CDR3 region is CASSSQLGQGASDTQYF. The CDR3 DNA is TGTGCCAGCAGCTCACAACTCGGACAGGGGGCATCAGATACGCAGTATTTT.

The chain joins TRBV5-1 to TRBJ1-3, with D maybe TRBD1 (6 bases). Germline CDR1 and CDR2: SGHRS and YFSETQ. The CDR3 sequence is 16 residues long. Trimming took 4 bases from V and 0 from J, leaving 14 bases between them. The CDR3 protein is CASSAGTTDSGNTIYF. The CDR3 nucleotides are TGCGCCAGCAGCGCCGGGACAACCGACTCTGGAAACACCATATATTTT.

CDR3 protein: CASTPGEGGYGYTF. The CDR3 DNA sequence: TGTGCCAGCACTCCCGGGGAGGGCGGCTATGGCTACACCTTC. The J gene is TRBJ1-2, the V gene TRBV9; D remains ambiguous. The CDR3 spans 14 residues. The V end was cut by 6 bases, the J end by 4 bases, with 16 bases between. The germline V gene encodes CDR1 SGDLS and CDR2 YYNGEE.

The CDR3 region is CASSLGTGGNMNTEAFF. CDR3 bases: TGCGCCAGCAGCCTAGGGACAGGGGGGAACATGAACACTGAAGCTTTCTTT. The J gene is TRBJ1-1, the V gene TRBV5-1; 11 bases agree with TRBD1. The CDR3 loop spans 17 amino acids. Germline lookup yields CDR1 SGHRS and CDR2 YFSETQ. The V gene end was trimmed by 4 bases and the J gene end by 0 bases; junction bases not matched to a gene: 8.

The CDR3 nucleotides read TGTGCCACCGCAGGGGGATTGGGGCAGCCCCAGCATTTT. It encodes CATAGGLGQPQHF. This chain connects TRBV10-3 to TRBJ1-5; TRBD1 agrees at 7 bases. The ends lost 10 bases at V and 7 bases at J; junction bases unmatched: 10. The CDR3 contains 13 residues. Germline values: CDR1 ENHRY, CDR2 SYGVKD.

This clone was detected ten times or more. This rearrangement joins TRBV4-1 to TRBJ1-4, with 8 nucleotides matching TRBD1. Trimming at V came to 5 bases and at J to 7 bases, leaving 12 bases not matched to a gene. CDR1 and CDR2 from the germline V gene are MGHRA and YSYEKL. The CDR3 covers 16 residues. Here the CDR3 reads CASSGRGRIRGEKLFF. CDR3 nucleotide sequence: TGCGCCAGCAGCGGCAGGGGGCGCATCAGGGGTGAAAAACTGTTTTTT.

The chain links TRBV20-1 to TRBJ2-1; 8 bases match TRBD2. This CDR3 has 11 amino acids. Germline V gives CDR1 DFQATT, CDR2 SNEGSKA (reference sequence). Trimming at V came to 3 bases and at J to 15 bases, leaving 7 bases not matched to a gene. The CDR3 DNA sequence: TGCAGTGCTAGCAGCGGGAGAGTTTTGTTCTTC. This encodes CSASSGRVLFF.